This passage covers 3 T cell receptor beta chains from one sample sequenced in a study of vaccination effects on CD4 cells after COVID-19. The antigens for these receptors are not known. Antigen-specific CD4+ T cells were expanded with viral peptide pools in the ViraFEST assay before sequencing. Isolation of CD4+ T cells took place after 10 days of culture. None of the vaccinated had previously contracted SARS-CoV-2, and their nucleocapsid antibodies tested negative. Sequencing was performed with immunoSEQ multiplex PCR; in TCRdb, only in-frame clones are kept and a portion is missing. The sample has 67,000 or so clones, about 65% seen once. The sequences come from CD4+ T cells from PBMCs cultured with HCoV-OC43 spike peptides, collected before COVID-19 vaccination. Regarding subset: HCoV-OC43 spike overlapping peptide pool stimulation. The receptors come from a human donor who received a COVID-19 vaccine.

The V and J genes are TRBV5-1 and TRBJ2-4, with 8 positions matching TRBD2. J was trimmed by 10 bases and V by 7 bases; bases with no gene match: 10. CDR1 is SGHRS and CDR2 is YFSETQ in the germline V gene. This CDR3 is built from 13 residues. The CDR3, as DNA: TGCGCCAGCTCGCTCCCCGGGAGGGATATTCAGTACTTC. Protein product: CASSLPGRDIQYF.

This chain uses TRBV18 with TRBJ2-1; D unclear. The germline V and J ends were trimmed by 5 bases and 2 bases, with 13 bases remaining between them. Germline CDR1 KGHSH, CDR2 LQKENI. CDR3 length: 15 residues. The CDR3 is CASSSDMIPYNEQFF. Written as DNA, the CDR3 is TGTGCCAGCTCATCCGACATGATACCCTACAATGAGCAGTTCTTC.

J is TRBJ2-3 and V is TRBV24-1; unclear D gene. This CDR3 comprises 16 residues. V was trimmed by 1 base and J by 0 bases, leaving 10 bases between them. Germline loops: CDR1 KGHDR, CDR2 SFDVKD. The CDR3 is CATSDFGSFSTDTQYF. DNA of the CDR3: TGTGCCACCAGTGATTTCGGCAGTTTTAGCACAGATACGCAGTATTTT.